The 29 T cell receptor beta chains below come from one sample, sequenced in a study of blood T cells in healthy people across ages (dated by TCRdb to about 2015). The receptor library was made with 5' RACE. This sample was sequenced with an Illumina HiSeq 2500. A second roughly 6 to 12 cycle PCR used a sample-barcoded 5' primer and a J-beta primer mix. TCRdb itself trimmed the public reads at Q25 with fastp, ran MiXCR and retained productive beta chains. Each record represents a unique CDR3 protein, reported with the most common genes and DNA among its rows. This sample gives hundreds of thousands of distinct CDR3 sequences in total; about 25% of them show up just once. 8.5% to 9.5% of the sample rests with the top ten. The same sample was also used in a study of T cells of mothers and their children.

Material: blood. These TCRs come from a boy between 5 and 17 years old in good health.

The table lists this clonotype with a count of one. The germline gene is not matched at one end of the junction; a read error may be the cause. The gene calls are TRBV5-1 and TRBJ2-7; no definite D call. This CDR3 spans 13 amino acids. Germline assignment: CDR1 SGHRS and CDR2 YFSETQ. CDR3 sequence reads: CVSSFQSSYEQYF. CDR3 in DNA: TGCGTCAGCAGCTTCCAGAGCTCCTACGAGCAGTACTTC.

The CDR3: CASCTGIYGYTF. As DNA, the CDR3 is TGTGCCAGCTGCACAGGGATCTATGGCTACACCTTC. This rearrangement joins TRBV28 to TRBJ1-2; the D gene is possibly TRBD1 (6 bases). Germline CDR1 and CDR2: MDHEN and SYDVKM. The CDR3 totals 12 residues. V was clipped by 8 bases and J by 4 bases, with 11 bases between them.

This clonotype was seen a handful of times. The chain is built from TRBV21-1 and TRBJ2-5; the table gives TRBD1 as D, unverified against the DNA. The end of the DNA is better explained by TRBJ2-1, so the J call may be wrong. TRBV21-1 counts as a pseudogene. The CDR3 runs to 16 residues. The CDR3 is CASSPDGQGEHNEQFF. In nucleotides, the CDR3 is TGTGCCAGCAGCCCCGACGGGCAGGGTGAGCACAATGAGCAGTTCTTC.

The rearrangement uses TRBV11-3 and TRBJ2-3; the D gene could be TRBD1 or TRBD2 (5 bases each). Trimming took 3 bases from V and 0 from J, leaving 13 bases between them. The CDR3 consists of 16 residues. Germline loops: CDR1 SGHNT, CDR2 YENEEA. The CDR3 protein is CASSFGTAYSTDTQYF. The DNA for the CDR3 is TGTGCCAGCAGCTTCGGGACCGCGTATAGCACAGATACGCAGTATTTT. The variable domain in full, completed from reference TRBV11-3 and TRBJ2-3, reads EAGVVQSPRYKIIEKKQPVAFWCNPISGHNTLYWYLQNLGQGPELLIRYENEEAVDDSQLPKDRFSAERLKGVDSTLKIQPAELGDSAVYLCASSFGTAYSTDTQYFGPGTRLTVL.

This clonotype turned up a few times. The chain uses TRBV5-1 and TRBJ2-5, with D uncertain. The J call could be wrong; TRBJ2-7 is a better fit for the DNA end. The CDR3 totals 15 residues. Germline CDR1 SGHRS, CDR2 YFSETQ. CDR3 in amino acids: CASSSAVSRPYEQYF. For the CDR3, the DNA is TGCGCCAGCAGCTCGGCGGTCTCCCGCCCCTACGAGCAGTACTTC.

Turning to this clonotype: The junction and the germline gene differ at one end; a read error may be behind it. The chain is built from TRBV5-1 and TRBJ2-7, with D perhaps TRBD2 (5 bases). Germline V gene sequence: CDR1 SGHRS, CDR2 YFSETQ. This CDR3 comprises 16 residues. Here the CDR3 reads CASSRLSAESSYEQCF. CDR3 in DNA: TGCGCCAGCTCTCGTTTGTCAGCGGAGAGCTCCTACGAGCAGTGCTTC.

The chain carries TRBV27 and TRBJ2-5; TRBD1 agrees at 10 bases. The DNA end favors TRBJ2-7, so the J call may be wrong. Germline CDR1 is MNHEY and CDR2 is SMNVEV (reference sequence). CDR3 size: 18 residues. CDR3 in DNA: TGTGCCAGCAGTTTATTGGGACAGGGGCCGAGATTGTCCTACGAGCAGTACTTC. Its translation is CASSLLGQGPRLSYEQYF.

The chain carries TRBV7-6 and TRBJ2-3, with 7 positions matching TRBD2. This CDR3 has 15 amino acids. Germline assignment: CDR1 SGHVS and CDR2 FNYEAQ. The V gene end was trimmed by 5 bases and the J gene end by 2 bases; junction bases not matched to a gene: 7. The CDR3 DNA sequence: TGTGCCAGCAGCATCCCGGGGGGTTACACAGATACGCAGTATTTT. Its translation is CASSIPGGYTDTQYF.

In its sample, this clonotype was seen a few times. The chain joins TRBV7-8 to TRBJ2-7; TRBD2 is a possible D gene (7 bases). Trimming cost V 1 base and J 6 bases, with 16 bases left between them. Germline values: CDR1 SGHVS, CDR2 FQNEAQ. The CDR3 totals 15 residues. CDR3 in DNA: TGTGCCAGCAGCTTAGGTCCAGGGGAGGGTGGCGAGCAGTACTTC. This gives the protein CASSLGPGEGGEQYF.

This clonotype turned up a few times. The V and J genes are TRBV20-1 and TRBJ2-1; 7 nucleotides match TRBD2. The ends lost 0 bases at V and 3 bases at J; junction bases unmatched: 5. Germline-derived CDR1 and CDR2 are DFQATT and SNEGSKA (reference sequence). The length of the CDR3 is 15 residues. The CDR3 region is CSARDLLADYNEQFF. For the CDR3, the DNA is TGCAGTGCTAGAGATCTGCTAGCGGACTACAATGAGCAGTTCTTC.

This clonotype was counted only a few times. The chain is built from TRBV28 and TRBJ2-1; D not certain. This CDR3 is 13 amino acids long. The V end was cut by 6 bases, the J end by 7 bases, with 13 bases between. Germline V gene data show CDR1 as MDHEN and CDR2 as SYDVKM. CDR3 bases: TGTGCCAGCAGGGGGAATCCACAGAATGAGCAGTTCTTC. It encodes CASRGNPQNEQFF. The full variable domain, with the rest looked up from reference TRBV28 and TRBJ2-1, is DVKVTQSSRYLVKRTGEKVFLECVQDMDHENMFWYRQDPGLGLRLIYFSYDVKMKEKGDIPEGYSVSREKKERFSLILESASTNQTSMYLCASRGNPQNEQFFGPGTRLTVL.

This clonotype came up a few times. The chain carries TRBV7-2 and TRBJ2-6; D not resolved. Germline assignment: CDR1 SGHTA and CDR2 FQGNSA. V dropped 4 bases and J dropped 5 bases, with 15 bases sitting between them. This CDR3 region has 16 residues. CDR3 loop: CASSSEDVSWANVLTF. The CDR3 DNA reads as TGTGCCAGCAGCTCCGAAGACGTATCCTGGGCCAACGTCCTGACTTTC.

The rearrangement uses TRBV28 and TRBJ1-1; D may be TRBD1 (5 bases). The CDR3 runs to 19 residues. Germline CDR1 is MDHEN and CDR2 is SYDVKM. Trimming took off 4 bases at V and 0 bases at J, with 24 bases between the two ends. CDR3 loop: CASSWWPFWPWDLNTEAFF. CDR3 DNA: TGTGCCAGCAGTTGGTGGCCATTTTGGCCATGGGACTTGAACACTGAAGCTTTCTTT.

The gene calls are TRBV4-3 and TRBJ2-3, with TRBD2 identical over 14 bases. Trimming cost V 0 bases and J 2 bases; bases outside gene matches: 7. Looked up from germline, CDR1 is LGHNA and CDR2 is YSLEER. This CDR3 has 19 residues. CDR3 protein: CASSQELTSGGDYTDTQYF. DNA of the CDR3: TGCGCCAGCAGCCAAGAACTGACTAGCGGGGGGGATTACACAGATACGCAGTATTTT.

This clonotype was found once. The J gene is TRBJ1-5, the V gene TRBV21-1; whether TRBD1, the table's D call, matches the DNA was not checked. TRBV21-1 is tagged as a pseudogene. The CDR3 is 15 amino acids. CDR3 sequence (DNA): TGTGCCAGCAGCACGGGACAGGGGTCTCTCTCGGCCCAGCATTTT. Its translation is CASSTGQGSLSAQHF.

This clonotype has a handful of counts. The V call is TRBV20-1, the J call TRBJ1-1, with TRBD1 as a possible D gene (5 bases). Germline CDR1 reads DFQATT; CDR2 reads SNEGSKA (reference sequence). V was cut by 2 bases and J by 5 bases, with 12 bases left in between. This CDR3 spans 13 amino acids. In DNA form, the CDR3 reads TGCAGTGCTAGAACGTCGGGGGGGACTGAAGCTTTCTTT. Translation gives CSARTSGGTEAFF.

Comments on this clonotype: An end of the junction does not agree with germline; a read error may underlie this. The chain has TRBV7-7 and TRBJ2-7; TRBD1 aligns across 8 bases. CDR1 and CDR2 (germline): SSHAT, FNYEAQ (reference sequence). The CDR3 totals 13 residues. CDR3 coding DNA: TGTGCTAGCAGCCCCGACAGGGGTGAAGAGCAGTACTTC. It encodes CASSPDRGEEQYF.

The chain carries TRBV29-1 and TRBJ1-2, with 10 bases identical to TRBD1. V gave up 7 bases and J gave up 4 bases; unmatched junction bases: 6. Per the germline V gene, CDR1 is SQVTM and CDR2 is ANQGSEA. The CDR3 runs 13 residues. The DNA for the CDR3 is TGCAGCGGCGGGACAGGGGACTCCTATGGCTACACCTTC. It is translated as CSGGTGDSYGYTF.

The V call is TRBV7-9, the J call TRBJ2-7; the match to TRBD1 covers 9 bases. V was clipped by 4 bases and J by 2 bases; unmatched bases: 3. The CDR3 is made up of 14 amino acids. Germline CDR1 reads SEHNR; CDR2 reads FQNEAQ (reference sequence). DNA for the CDR3: TGTGCCAGCAGCTCGGACAGGGGTGCCTACGAGCAGTACTTC. It encodes CASSSDRGAYEQYF.

This clonotype was observed a handful of times. CDR3 DNA: TGTGCCAGCAGCGTGGTAGAGAGGGGGGAGCTGTTTTTT. Encoded protein: CASSVVERGELFF. This chain joins TRBV9 and TRBJ2-2; D is undetermined. The CDR3 is 13 amino acids. V was trimmed by 2 bases and J by 8 bases, leaving 10 bases between them. The germline CDR1 and CDR2 sequences are SGDLS and YYNGEE.

This clonotype was counted ten times or more. The chain carries TRBV7-2 and TRBJ2-5; no clear D gene. Germline assignment: CDR1 SGHTA and CDR2 FQGNSA. Trimming shortened V by 5 bases and J by 4 bases, and 8 bases separated the two germline ends. The CDR3 runs 12 residues. CDR3 sequence: CASSLEVETQYF. In DNA form, the CDR3 reads TGTGCCAGCAGCCTAGAGGTAGAGACCCAGTACTTC.

This clonotype was observed a handful of times. This rearrangement joins TRBV28 to TRBJ2-1; 12 bases map to TRBD2. J was trimmed by 0 bases and V by 2 bases; bases with no gene match: 8. There are 19 residues in the CDR3. Germline assignment: CDR1 MDHEN and CDR2 SYDVKM. The CDR3 here is CASSLPPLAGGSSYNEQFF. The DNA of the CDR3 is TGTGCCAGCAGTTTACCCCCACTAGCGGGAGGTAGCTCCTACAATGAGCAGTTCTTC.

The J gene is TRBJ2-1, the V gene TRBV20-1; TRBD2 matches 14 bases. The germline V gene has CDR1 DFQATT and CDR2 SNEGSKA (reference sequence). This CDR3 contains 18 residues. J gave up 0 bases and V 6 bases, and 10 bases lay outside the gene matches. CDR3 sequence: CSARSGTSGGGSYNEQFF. The CDR3, as DNA: TGCAGTGCCCGTTCCGGGACTAGCGGGGGAGGCTCCTACAATGAGCAGTTCTTC.

The chain links TRBV7-2 to TRBJ2-3, with D possibly matching TRBD2 (6 bases). Germline V lookup: CDR1 SGHTA, CDR2 FQGNSA. The V gene lost 4 bases and the J gene lost 6 bases, with 11 bases spanning the gap. The CDR3 is made up of 13 amino acids. This CDR3 is CASSSGGWDTQYF. The CDR3 DNA reads TGTGCCAGCAGCTCCGGAGGGTGGGATACGCAGTATTTT. The variable domain in full, completed from reference TRBV7-2 and TRBJ2-3, reads GAGVSQSPSNKVTEKGKDVELRCDPISGHTALYWYRQSLGQGLEFLIYFQGNSAPDKSGLPSDRFSAERTGGSVSTLTIQRTQQEDSAVYLCASSSGGWDTQYFGPGTRLTVL.

The V gene is TRBV7-2, the J gene TRBJ2-1; D is unclear. Per the germline V gene, CDR1 is SGHTA and CDR2 is FQGNSA. Trimming cost V 1 base and J 8 bases, with 6 bases left between them. This CDR3 region has 12 residues. The CDR3 DNA reads TGTGCCAGCAGCTTAGTTAGCTATGAGCAGTTCTTC. Translation gives CASSLVSYEQFF.

The V call is TRBV28, the J call TRBJ2-3; maybe TRBD2 (5 bases). V shed 0 bases and J shed 7 bases, with 8 bases lying between them. In germline, CDR1 is MDHEN, CDR2 SYDVKM. The CDR3 contains 13 residues. The DNA of the CDR3 is TGTGCCAGCAGTTTATGGTTCGGGAATACGCAGTATTTT. Encoded protein: CASSLWFGNTQYF.

The chain is built from TRBV4-3 and TRBJ2-5, with D unresolved. This CDR3 spans 14 amino acids. Trimming cost V 5 bases and J 1 base, with 11 bases left between them. Germline V gene data show CDR1 as LGHNA and CDR2 as YSLEER. CDR3 sequence (DNA): TGCGCCAGCAGCTCGCGACACAGCCAAGAGACCCAGTACTTC. It specifies CASSSRHSQETQYF.

This clonotype has at least ten counts. This sequence joins TRBV6-4 and TRBJ2-2; no clear D. In germline, CDR1 is MRHNA, CDR2 SNTAGT. Deletions cut 6 bases from V and 2 bases from J, with 13 bases between. CDR3 length equals 15 residues. CDR3 coding DNA: TGTGCCAGCAGGCGAGCTGGCGGAAACACCGGGGAGCTGTTTTTT. Its translation is CASRRAGGNTGELFF.

This chain connects TRBV6-2 or TRBV6-3 to TRBJ2-1; 9 nucleotides match TRBD1. The CDR3 is made up of 15 amino acids. With 7 bases clipped from V and 1 base from J, the junction kept 5 bases outside the gene matches. Per the germline V gene, CDR1 is MNHEY and CDR2 is SVGEGT. The CDR3 bases are TGTGCCAGCACTGACAGGGGGTCATCCTACAATGAGCAGTTCTTC. Residues: CASTDRGSSYNEQFF.